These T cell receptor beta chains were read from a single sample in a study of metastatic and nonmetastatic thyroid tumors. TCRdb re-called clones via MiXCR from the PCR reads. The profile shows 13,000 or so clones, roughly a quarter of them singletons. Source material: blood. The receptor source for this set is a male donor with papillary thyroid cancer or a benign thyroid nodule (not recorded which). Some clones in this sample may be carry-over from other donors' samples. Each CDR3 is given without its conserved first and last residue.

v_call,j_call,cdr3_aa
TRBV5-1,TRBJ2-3,ASSLGTSGETDTQY
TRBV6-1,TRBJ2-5,ASSQGDWETQY
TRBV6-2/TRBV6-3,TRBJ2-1,ASSYSGGDYNEQF
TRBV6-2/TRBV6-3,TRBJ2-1,ASSYARGDEQF
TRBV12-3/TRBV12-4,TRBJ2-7,ASSWGSGQYEQY
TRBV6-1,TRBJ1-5,ASSGNQPQH
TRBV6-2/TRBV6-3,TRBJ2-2,ASSFRGETGELF
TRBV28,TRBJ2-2,ASSPQGEGVTPGELF
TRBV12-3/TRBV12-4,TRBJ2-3,ASSLAFLSTQY
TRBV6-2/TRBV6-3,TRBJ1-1,ASRSPPGSNTEAF
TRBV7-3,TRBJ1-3,ASGSRRLNRGGNTIY